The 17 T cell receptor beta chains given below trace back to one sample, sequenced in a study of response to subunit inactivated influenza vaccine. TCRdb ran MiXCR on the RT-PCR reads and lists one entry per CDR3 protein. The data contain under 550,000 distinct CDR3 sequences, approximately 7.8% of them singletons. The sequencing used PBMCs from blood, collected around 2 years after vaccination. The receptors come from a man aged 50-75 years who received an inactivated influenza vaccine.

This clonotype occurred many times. The CDR3 spells CASSLALRGSNYGYTF. CDR3 DNA: TGTGCCAGCAGTTTAGCGCTAAGGGGCAGTAACTATGGCTACACCTTC. The chain is built from TRBV12-3 or TRBV12-4 and TRBJ1-2; D perhaps matches TRBD1 (5 bases). This CDR3 region has 16 residues. The V end lost 0 bases, the J end lost 1 base, and 12 bases lay between the germline ends.

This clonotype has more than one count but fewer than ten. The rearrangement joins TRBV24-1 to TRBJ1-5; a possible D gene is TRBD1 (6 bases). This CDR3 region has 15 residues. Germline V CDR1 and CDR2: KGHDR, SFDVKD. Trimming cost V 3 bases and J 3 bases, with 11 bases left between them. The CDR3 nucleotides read TGTGCCACCAGTGATACCCGACAGGCCAATCAGCCCCAGCATTTT. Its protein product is CATSDTRQANQPQHF.

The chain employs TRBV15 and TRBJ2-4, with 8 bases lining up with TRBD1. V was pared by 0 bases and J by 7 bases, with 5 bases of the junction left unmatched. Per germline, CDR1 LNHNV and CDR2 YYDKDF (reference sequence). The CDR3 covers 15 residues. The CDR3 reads CATSRERTGLNIQYF. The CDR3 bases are TGTGCCACCAGCAGAGAGCGGACAGGGCTGAACATTCAGTACTTC.

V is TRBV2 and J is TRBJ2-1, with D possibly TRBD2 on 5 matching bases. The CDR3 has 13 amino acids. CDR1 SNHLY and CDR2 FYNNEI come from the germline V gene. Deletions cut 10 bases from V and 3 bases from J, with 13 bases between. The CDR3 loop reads CAITPRGYNEQFF. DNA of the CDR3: TGTGCCATCACACCCCGGGGCTACAATGAGCAGTTCTTC.

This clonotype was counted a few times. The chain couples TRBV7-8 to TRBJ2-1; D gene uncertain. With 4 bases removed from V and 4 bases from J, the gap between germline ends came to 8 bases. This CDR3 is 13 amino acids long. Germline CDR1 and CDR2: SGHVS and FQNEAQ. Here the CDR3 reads CASSSPAYNEQFF. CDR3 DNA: TGTGCCAGCAGCTCTCCCGCTTACAATGAGCAGTTCTTC.

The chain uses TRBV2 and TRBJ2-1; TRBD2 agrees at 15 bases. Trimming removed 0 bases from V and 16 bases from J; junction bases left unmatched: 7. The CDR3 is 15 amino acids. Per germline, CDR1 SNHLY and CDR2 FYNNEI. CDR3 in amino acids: CASSEARTSGRAEFF. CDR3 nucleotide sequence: TGTGCCAGCAGTGAAGCGAGGACTAGCGGGAGGGCCGAATTCTTC.

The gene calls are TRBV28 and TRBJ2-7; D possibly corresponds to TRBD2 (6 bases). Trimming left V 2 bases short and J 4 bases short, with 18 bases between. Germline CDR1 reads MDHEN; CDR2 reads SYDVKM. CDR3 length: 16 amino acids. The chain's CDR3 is CASSLTGVPALYEQYF. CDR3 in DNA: TGTGCCAGCAGTTTAACGGGGGTCCCCGCCCTATACGAGCAGTACTTC.

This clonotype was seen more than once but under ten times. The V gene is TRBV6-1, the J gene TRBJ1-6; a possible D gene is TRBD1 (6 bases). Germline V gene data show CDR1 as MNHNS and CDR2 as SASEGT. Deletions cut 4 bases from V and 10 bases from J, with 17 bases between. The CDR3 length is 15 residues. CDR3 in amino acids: CASSGEGRGRSPLHF. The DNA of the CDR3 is TGTGCCAGCAGTGGGGAGGGCAGGGGAAGATCACCCCTCCACTTT.

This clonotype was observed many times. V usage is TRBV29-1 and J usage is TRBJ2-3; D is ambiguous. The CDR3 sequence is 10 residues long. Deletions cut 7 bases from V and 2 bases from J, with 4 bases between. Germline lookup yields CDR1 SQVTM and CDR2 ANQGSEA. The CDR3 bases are TGCAGCGCCGTCACAGATACGCAGTATTTT. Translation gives CSAVTDTQYF.

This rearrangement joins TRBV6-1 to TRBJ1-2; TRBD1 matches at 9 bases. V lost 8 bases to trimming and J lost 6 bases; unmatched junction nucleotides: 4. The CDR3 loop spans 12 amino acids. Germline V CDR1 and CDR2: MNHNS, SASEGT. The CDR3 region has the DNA TGTGCCAGCTGGACAGGGGTCGATGGCTACACCTTC. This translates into CASWTGVDGYTF.

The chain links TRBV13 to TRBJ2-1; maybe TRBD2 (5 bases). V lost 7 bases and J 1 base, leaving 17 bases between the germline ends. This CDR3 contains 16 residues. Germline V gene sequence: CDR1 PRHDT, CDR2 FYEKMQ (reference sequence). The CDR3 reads CASMLVSGRSYNEQFF. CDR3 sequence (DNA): TGTGCCAGCATGCTAGTATCTGGGAGATCCTACAATGAGCAGTTCTTC.

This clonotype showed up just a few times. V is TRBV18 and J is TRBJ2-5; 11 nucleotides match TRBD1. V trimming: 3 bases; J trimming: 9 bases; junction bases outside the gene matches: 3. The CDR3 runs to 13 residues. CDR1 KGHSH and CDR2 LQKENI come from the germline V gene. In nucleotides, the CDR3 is TGTGCCAGCTCACCGGGACAGGGGGAGGCCCAGTACTTC. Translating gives CASSPGQGEAQYF. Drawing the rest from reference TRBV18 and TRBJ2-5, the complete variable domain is NAGVMQNPRHLVRRRGQEARLRCSPMKGHSHVYWYRQLPEEGLKFMVYLQKENIIDESGMPKERFSAEFPKEGPSILRIQQVVRGDSAAYFCASSPGQGEAQYFGPGTRLLVL.

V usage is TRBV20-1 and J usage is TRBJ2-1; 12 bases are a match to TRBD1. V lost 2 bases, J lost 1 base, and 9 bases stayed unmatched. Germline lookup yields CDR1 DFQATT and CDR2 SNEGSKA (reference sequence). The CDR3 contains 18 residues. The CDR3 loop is CSARSSGTGGTSYNEQFF. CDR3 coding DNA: TGCAGTGCTAGATCGTCCGGGACAGGGGGCACGTCCTACAATGAGCAGTTCTTC.

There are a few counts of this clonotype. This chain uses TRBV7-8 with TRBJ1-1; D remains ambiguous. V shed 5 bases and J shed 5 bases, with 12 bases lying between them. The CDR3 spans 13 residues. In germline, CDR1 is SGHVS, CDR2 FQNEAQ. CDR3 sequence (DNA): TGTGCCAGCAGCAGCGTTATGCTGACTGAAGCTTTCTTT. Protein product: CASSSVMLTEAFF.

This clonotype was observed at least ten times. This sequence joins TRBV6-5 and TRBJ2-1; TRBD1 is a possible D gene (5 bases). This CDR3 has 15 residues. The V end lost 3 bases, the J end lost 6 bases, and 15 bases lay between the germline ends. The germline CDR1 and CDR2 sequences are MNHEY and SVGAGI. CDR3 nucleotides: TGTGCCAGCAGTTATCGGACATTGTTGGTCAATGAGCAGTTCTTC. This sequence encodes CASSYRTLLVNEQFF.

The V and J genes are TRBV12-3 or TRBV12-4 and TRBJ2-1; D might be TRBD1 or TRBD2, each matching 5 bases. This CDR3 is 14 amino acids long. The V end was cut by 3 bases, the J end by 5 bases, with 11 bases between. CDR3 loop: CASSFRGSDNEQFF. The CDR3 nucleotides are TGTGCCAGCAGTTTTCGGGGCAGCGACAATGAGCAGTTCTTC.

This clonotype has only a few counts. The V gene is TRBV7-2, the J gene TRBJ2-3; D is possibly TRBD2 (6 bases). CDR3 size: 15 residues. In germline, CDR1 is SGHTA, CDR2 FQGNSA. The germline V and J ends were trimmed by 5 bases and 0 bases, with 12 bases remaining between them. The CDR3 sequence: CASSVGGISTDTQYF. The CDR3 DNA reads TGTGCCAGCAGCGTCGGCGGGATAAGCACAGATACGCAGTATTTT.